Given below is one T cell receptor (beta chain) in context. The sample is drawn from a study of blood T cell repertoires in COVID-19. The overall study: Nucleic acid was either cDNA or gDNA, and it came from T cells, B-cell-depleted T cells, or PBMCs.

The V gene's germline CDR1 is KGHDR and CDR2 SFDVKD. The CDR3 contains 15 residues. V lost 3 bases and J lost 1, with 10 bases in between. The repertoire was sequenced with immunoSEQ multiplex PCR; TCRdb's copy has only in-frame clones and lacks some. This sample has 190,000 or so clones, with approximately 86% found just once. The rearrangement joins TRBV24-1 to TRBJ2-3; D possibly corresponds to TRBD2 (7 bases). The sequence came from a woman in her twenties or thirties with active or convalescent COVID-19. Input material: peripheral blood. The CDR3 is CATSDRGGGTDTQYF. DNA of the CDR3: TGTGCCACCAGTGATAGGGGGGGAGGCACAGATACGCAGTATTTT.